Listed below are T cell receptor beta chains from one sample, sequenced in a study of blood T cell repertoires in COVID-19. Some clones are missing from TCRdb's copy, which holds only in-frame ones; the method was immunoSEQ multiplex PCR. The sample has some 42,000 clones, roughly 81% seen once. Material: peripheral blood. These receptors were taken from a woman in her seventies in a cohort sampled during active COVID-19. Both conserved end residues are part of each CDR3. A D gene is named only where the DNA matches it firmly. Rows may omit the clone size; those that give it use once, few, many or a size class.

j_gene,abundance,v_gene,d_gene,CDR3aa,CDR3nt
TRBJ2-7,NA,TRBV3-1/TRBV3-2,NA,CASSQDQAGSYEQYF,TGTGCCAGCAGCCAAGATCAGGCGGGCTCGTACGAGCAGTACTTC
TRBJ2-1,NA,TRBV7-2,TRBD2,CASSRREGPYNEQFF,TGTGCCAGCAGCCGGCGGGAGGGCCCCTACAATGAGCAGTTCTTC
TRBJ2-1,NA,TRBV19,TRBD2,CASTKTSGNSYNEQFF,TGTGCCAGTACCAAGACTAGCGGAAACTCCTACAATGAGCAGTTCTTC
TRBJ1-2,NA,TRBV18,NA,CASSPRGGVVINYGYTF,TGTGCCAGCTCACCACGGGGAGGGGTGGTAATTAACTATGGCTACACCTTC
TRBJ2-7,few,TRBV19,TRBD1,CATGQSYEQYF,TGTGCCACGGGACAGTCCTACGAGCAGTACTTC
TRBJ1-6,medium-sized,TRBV28,NA,CASTLGQSHNSPLHF,TGTGCCAGCACCCTTGGACAGTCCCATAATTCACCCCTCCACTTT
TRBJ1-3,NA,TRBV28,NA,CASNPGSGNTIYF,TGTGCCAGCAACCCGGGCTCTGGAAACACCATATATTTT
TRBJ2-3,NA,TRBV9,TRBD2,CASSLLAGGADTQYF,TGTGCCAGCAGCCTACTAGCGGGAGGCGCGGATACGCAGTATTTT
TRBJ2-1,NA,TRBV7-8,TRBD2,CASSLVSGSFNEQFF,TGTGCCAGCAGCTTAGTTAGCGGGAGCTTCAATGAGCAGTTCTTC
TRBJ2-7,NA,TRBV3-1/TRBV3-2,TRBD1,CASSQGGQGLREQYF,TGTGCCAGCAGCCAAGGGGGACAGGGGTTGAGGGAGCAGTACTTC
TRBJ2-1,NA,TRBV19,TRBD2,CASSQGLAGVDEQFF,TGTGCCAGTAGTCAAGGACTAGCGGGAGTGGATGAGCAGTTCTTC
TRBJ2-3,medium-sized,TRBV7-9,NA,CASPAAVGGSTDTQYF,TGTGCCAGCCCCGCGGCCGTCGGCGGTAGCACAGATACGCAGTATTTT
TRBJ1-1,NA,TRBV6-5,NA,CASITPGPGGTEAFF,TGTGCCAGCATAACCCCAGGTCCCGGGGGCACTGAAGCTTTCTTT
TRBJ2-1,NA,TRBV6-1,NA,CASSEGLVGYNEQFF,TGTGCCAGCAGTGAAGGACTAGTGGGCTACAATGAGCAGTTCTTC
TRBJ1-4,once,TRBV18,NA,CASSPRPSEKLFF,TGTGCCAGCTCACCACGTCCATCTGAAAAACTGTTTTTT
TRBJ1-2,few,TRBV5-4,NA,CASSLVAGGYTF,TGTGCCAGCAGCTTGGTCGCAGGGGGCTACACCTTC
TRBJ1-2,NA,TRBV12-3/TRBV12-4,NA,CASSFGGIGYTF,TGTGCCAGCAGTTTTGGGGGGATCGGCTACACCTTC
TRBJ1-6,NA,TRBV30,TRBD1,CACDRDNSPLHF,TGTGCCTGTGACAGGGATAATTCACCCCTCCACTTT
TRBJ2-7,NA,TRBV18,TRBD2,CASSPIAGGDHEQYF,TGTGCCAGCTCTCCAATAGCGGGAGGGGACCACGAGCAGTACTTC
TRBJ2-1,NA,TRBV7-9,TRBD2,CASSLAGLAGFMFF,TGTGCCAGCAGCTTAGCCGGCCTAGCGGGCTTCATGTTCTTC
TRBJ2-1,NA,TRBV3-1/TRBV3-2,TRBD2,CASSQAQLGCGRAEEQFF,TGTGCCAGCAGCCAAGCCCAATTGGGCTGCGGGAGGGCCGAGGAGCAGTTCTTC
TRBJ2-6,NA,TRBV29-1,TRBD1,CSVQGHEANVLTF,TGCAGCGTACAGGGGCATGAGGCCAACGTCCTGACTTTC
TRBJ1-6,NA,TRBV7-9,TRBD1,CASSLGQSYSPLHF,TGTGCCAGCAGCTTGGGACAGTCTTATTCACCCCTCCACTTT
TRBJ2-7,once,TRBV5-5,TRBD2,CASSVNSGTSGYEQYF,TGTGCCAGCAGCGTTAATAGCGGGACTAGCGGCTACGAGCAGTACTTC
TRBJ1-4,NA,TRBV28,NA,CASSQIVSGDSWGEKLFF,TGTGCCAGCAGCCAAATCGTCTCAGGGGATTCATGGGGTGAAAAACTGTTTTTT
TRBJ1-5,NA,TRBV7-2,TRBD1,CASSLWSTGDSNQPQHF,TGTGCCAGCAGCTTATGGTCAACAGGGGATAGCAATCAGCCCCAGCATTTT
TRBJ1-2,NA,TRBV29-1,NA,CSVEDHREGGYTF,TGCAGCGTTGAAGATCACAGGGAGGGAGGCTACACCTTC
TRBJ2-5,NA,TRBV9,TRBD2,CASSLSVGRLAGQEETQYF,TGTGCCAGCAGCCTTAGTGTGGGGCGACTAGCGGGTCAGGAAGAGACCCAGTACTTC
TRBJ1-2,NA,TRBV29-1,NA,CSVEGQGHGYTF,TGCAGCGTTGAAGGGCAGGGCCATGGCTACACCTTC
TRBJ1-4,once,TRBV30,TRBD1,CAWGDRGGTNEKLFF,TGTGCCTGGGGAGACAGGGGAGGAACTAATGAAAAACTGTTTTTT
TRBJ2-7,NA,TRBV6-6,TRBD2,CASTAGLAVVYEQYF,TGTGCCAGCACCGCTGGACTAGCGGTCGTCTACGAGCAGTACTTC
TRBJ1-4,NA,TRBV6-1,TRBD1,CASSEPPGQRNEKLFF,TGTGCCAGCAGTGAACCGCCGGGACAGAGGAATGAAAAACTGTTTTTT
TRBJ1-1,NA,TRBV28,TRBD1,CASRAGQGYTEAFF,TGTGCCAGCAGGGCGGGACAGGGCTACACTGAAGCTTTCTTT